This is a list of T cell receptor beta chains from one sample in a study of cytomegalovirus exposure and HLA in healthy donors. This table comes from immunoSEQ multiplex PCR, and its TCRdb copy is limited to in-frame clones, with some not included. Found here are some 130,000 clones, about four fifths of them singletons; the top ten hold just over 1%. Sequenced sample: PBMCs. Receptors were obtained from a human donor in good health. CDR3s include the opening cysteine and the closing phenylalanine or tryptophan. A D gene is named only where the DNA matches it firmly. Size tells how often a clone was seen (once, few, many) or the class of an expanded clone, and some rows leave it out.

TRBJ1-2 TRBD1 TRBV28 . CASREPGGSHYGYTF TGTGCCAGCAGAGAACCAGGGGGTTCCCACTATGGCTACACCTTC
TRBJ1-1 TRBD1 TRBV19 . CASRSDRGRSWDTEAFF TGTGCCAGTAGATCAGACAGGGGCAGGAGTTGGGACACTGAAGCTTTCTTT
TRBJ1-5 . TRBV6-5 . CASSDLAYQPQHF TGTGCCAGCAGTGACTTGGCCTATCAGCCCCAGCATTTT
TRBJ1-5 . TRBV27 . CASSSTTGNQPQHF TGCGCCAGCAGTTCGACGACAGGTAATCAGCCCCAGCATTTT
TRBJ1-3 . TRBV4-1 . CASSQIVVRGTSGSTIYF TGCGCCAGCAGCCAAATAGTTGTCCGCGGCACCTCTGGAAGCACCATATATTTT
TRBJ1-2 TRBD1 TRBV6-5 few CASSTRQGSTGYTF TGTGCCAGCAGCACACGACAGGGATCTACAGGCTACACCTTC
TRBJ2-7 . TRBV27 few CASSPRAGVREQYF TGTGCCAGCAGCCCCAGGGCAGGCGTGCGCGAGCAGTACTTC
TRBJ1-5 TRBD1 TRBV6-1 . CASRTSGGVQPQHF TGTGCCAGCAGGACCTCAGGGGGTGTTCAGCCCCAGCATTTT
TRBJ2-3 . TRBV18 . CASSLTWGSGRSTDTQYF TGTGCCAGCTCACTGACATGGGGTAGCGGAAGGAGCACAGATACGCAGTATTTT
TRBJ2-2 TRBD1 TRBV7-7 . CASSLGTAYTGELFF TGTGCTAGCAGCTTAGGGACAGCTTACACCGGGGAGCTGTTTTTT
TRBJ2-3 TRBD1 TRBV10-3 once CATLQGPRTGTQYF TGTGCCACTCTACAGGGGCCGCGAACAGGTACGCAGTATTTT
TRBJ1-6 . TRBV19 few CASSTTGSSYNSPLHF TGTGCCAGTAGTACCACAGGGAGCTCCTATAATTCACCCCTCCACTTT
TRBJ2-3 . TRBV6-5 . CASSYSRGDTQYF TGTGCCAGCAGTTACTCGAGAGGAGATACGCAGTATTTT
TRBJ2-7 . TRBV27 . CASSIEGGTYEQYF TGTGCCAGCAGCATTGAGGGGGGGACCTACGAGCAGTACTTC
TRBJ2-2 . TRBV7-3 . CASSLYDSGELFF TGTGCCAGCAGCTTATACGATAGCGGGGAGCTGTTTTTT
TRBJ2-1 TRBD2 TRBV5-6 few CASSLPSGGSHEQFF TGTGCCAGCAGCTTGCCTAGCGGGGGTAGCCATGAGCAGTTCTTC
TRBJ2-5 . TRBV15 . CATSRDLPGRETQYF TGTGCCACCAGCAGAGATCTGCCCGGCAGGGAGACCCAGTACTTC
TRBJ1-2 . TRBV19 . CASWGGTNYGYTF TGTGCCAGTTGGGGCGGGACTAACTATGGCTACACCTTC
TRBJ1-4 TRBD1 TRBV19 . CASNRGGDEKLFF TGTGCCAGTAACAGGGGAGGCGATGAAAAACTGTTTTTT
TRBJ2-7 . TRBV5-8 few CASSQEAGQGGEQYF TGTGCCAGCAGCCAAGAGGCAGGGCAGGGTGGAGAGCAGTACTTC
TRBJ1-4 . TRBV1 . CTSSQDGTTTNEKLFF TGCACCAGCAGCCAAGATGGGACAACAACTAATGAAAAACTGTTTTTT
TRBJ2-3 . TRBV5-1 . CASSPPLGGLDTQYF TGCGCCAGCAGCCCCCCTTTGGGGGGGCTCGATACGCAGTATTTT
TRBJ1-5 . TRBV5-1 . CASSLASTRRVDNQPQHF TGCGCCAGCAGCTTGGCGAGCACCCGTCGAGTTGACAATCAGCCCCAGCATTTT
TRBJ2-3 TRBD2 TRBV15 . CATSFGLATGDTQYF TGTGCCACCAGCTTTGGACTAGCCACAGGGGATACGCAGTATTTT
TRBJ1-5 . TRBV6-5 few CASTAGMNQPQHF TGTGCCAGCACCGCAGGGATGAATCAGCCCCAGCATTTT
TRBJ1-5 TRBD1 TRBV19 . CASLRQGALGFTQPQHF TGTGCCAGTTTAAGACAGGGTGCACTGGGTTTCACTCAGCCCCAGCATTTT
TRBJ1-6 TRBD1 TRBV7-2 . CASSPSGTENSPLHF TGTGCCAGCAGCCCCTCGGGGACAGAGAATTCACCCCTCCACTTT
TRBJ1-1 . TRBV4-1 . CASSQGQWAEAFF TGCGCCAGCAGCCAAGGACAGTGGGCTGAAGCTTTCTTT